This TCR beta chain was sequenced during a study of cytomegalovirus exposure and HLA in healthy donors. Study overall: Out of about 170 million T cells, an earlier analysis found roughly 110 million unique TCR beta sequences in total. General study results and limits: An Asian-associated ancestry cluster reportedly showed fewer N-insertions than the roughly 670-donor mean in a later analysis. Immune exposure data for these donors was limited to CMV serostatus.

The CDR3 has 14 amino acids. V gave up 3 bases and J gave up 4 bases; unmatched junction bases: 8. Per the germline V gene, CDR1 is GTSNPN and CDR2 is SVGIG (reference sequence). Vbeta (60) and Jbeta (13) primers were used in the PCR. Per the study methods: About 11 million of roughly 81 million unique TCR beta chains were shared, per a later count. Sequencing used immunoSEQ multiplex PCR; TCRdb keeps in-frame clones, though not all of them. D and trimming were read from the DNA, whereas the V and J calls and clone size are those reported in that table. The top ten clones hold around 3.5% of a sample with fewer than 200,000 clones, approximately 80% of them seen once. With regard to this clone: Its antigen is as yet unknown.

Sequenced sample: PBMCs. This sequence originates from a man aged 30 to 39 in good health and CMV-seropositive. V is TRBV30 and J is TRBJ2-5, with 7 bases matching TRBD2. CDR3: CAWRTTGGRETQYF. The CDR3 nucleotides are TGTGCCTGGAGGACCACGGGGGGTCGAGAGACCCAGTACTTC.